These 21 T cell receptor beta chains were sequenced from one sample in a study of response to subunit inactivated influenza vaccine. TCRdb itself ran the RT-PCR reads through MiXCR, one entry per CDR3 protein. This sample has some 480,000 distinct CDR3 sequences, with 11% found just once. Material: PBMCs from blood, obtained 40 to 50 days after vaccination. The receptors here all came from a man between 45 and 60 years old who received an inactivated influenza vaccine.

This chain uses TRBV20-1 with TRBJ2-1; D call uncertain. V was trimmed by 4 bases and J by 7 bases, leaving 8 bases between them. Germline V CDR1 and CDR2: DFQATT, SNEGSKA (reference sequence). This CDR3 has 11 residues. CDR3 in DNA: TGCAGTGCTACTCTCCAGAATGAGCAGTTCTTC. It specifies CSATLQNEQFF.

This clonotype was recorded many times. This chain links TRBV20-1 with TRBJ2-3; 15 positions agree with TRBD2. The CDR3 loop spans 17 amino acids. From germline, CDR1 is DFQATT and CDR2 SNEGSKA (reference sequence). The V gene end was trimmed by 6 bases and the J gene end by 2 bases; junction bases not matched to a gene: 9. CDR3 region: CSALTRTSGGVTDTQYF. The CDR3 DNA sequence: TGCAGTGCACTCACCCGGACTAGCGGGGGGGTCACAGATACGCAGTATTTT.

This sequence joins TRBV4-2 and TRBJ2-5, with 14 positions matching TRBD2. The CDR3 is 17 residues long. Trimming removed 0 bases from V and 2 bases from J; junction bases left unmatched: 2. CDR1 and CDR2 (germline): LGHNA, YNFKEQ. CDR3 sequence: CASSQEGTSGGQETQYF. The DNA for the CDR3 is TGTGCCAGCAGCCAAGAGGGGACTAGCGGGGGACAAGAGACCCAGTACTTC.

V and J are TRBV29-1 and TRBJ2-7; 8 nucleotides agree with TRBD2. Germline assignment: CDR1 SQVTM and CDR2 ANQGSEA. The CDR3 spans 15 residues. V lost 1 base and J lost 5; bases outside the gene matches: 10. CDR3 DNA sequence: TGCAGCGTTGAAGGCGGGAGGCCGCCGGCCCACGAGCAGTACTTC. Protein: CSVEGGRPPAHEQYF.

The chain links TRBV2 to TRBJ2-1, with 7 nucleotides matching TRBD2. Germline-derived CDR1 and CDR2 are SNHLY and FYNNEI. After removal of 0 bases from V and 7 bases from J, the junction contained 18 bases not matched to a gene. CDR3 length: 19 residues. The chain's CDR3 is CASSEAPPDWRERRNEQFF. DNA for the CDR3: TGTGCCAGCAGTGAAGCGCCACCCGATTGGCGGGAGCGAAGGAATGAGCAGTTCTTC.

This clonotype was seen ten or more times. The CDR3 nucleotides read TGCGCCAGCAGTACCCGGGACAGCTATGGCTACACCTTC. As protein: CASSTRDSYGYTF. The V gene is TRBV5-1, the J gene TRBJ1-2; TRBD1 agrees at 7 bases. The CDR3 contains 13 residues. Germline V gives CDR1 SGHRS, CDR2 YFSETQ. The J segment lost 4 bases and the V segment lost 5 bases, leaving 5 bases of the junction unmatched.

This clonotype has just a few counts. The V gene is TRBV4-1, the J gene TRBJ2-1, with TRBD1 identical over 12 bases. The germline V gene encodes CDR1 MGHRA and CDR2 YSYEKL. Trimming removed 4 bases from V and 8 bases from J; junction bases left unmatched: 9. CDR3 size: 16 residues. The CDR3 is CASSLGQGAGWDEQFF. The CDR3 nucleotides are TGCGCCAGCAGCCTGGGACAGGGGGCCGGGTGGGATGAGCAGTTCTTC.

This clonotype came up a few times. This chain joins TRBV12-3 or TRBV12-4 and TRBJ2-2; no clear D gene. Trimming pared 3 bases from V and 5 bases from J, leaving 7 bases between. This CDR3 comprises 13 residues. CDR3 sequence reads: CASSFLQTGELFF. The CDR3 region has the DNA TGTGCCAGCAGTTTTTTACAAACCGGGGAGCTGTTTTTT.

The chain couples TRBV12-5 to TRBJ1-1; D may be TRBD1 (6 bases). The germline gives CDR1 LGHNT, CDR2 FRNRAP. CDR3 length: 14 amino acids. The V end lost 6 bases, the J end lost 11 bases, and 22 bases lay between the germline ends. The DNA of the CDR3 is TGTGCTAGTGGATCCGGGACACCCGCCAGTCGGGCTTTCTTT. This encodes CASGSGTPASRAFF.

V usage is TRBV18 and J usage is TRBJ2-2, with D possibly matching TRBD1 (5 bases). The CDR3 loop spans 16 amino acids. Germline-derived CDR1 and CDR2 are KGHSH and LQKENI. The germline V and J ends were trimmed by 6 bases and 3 bases, with 17 bases remaining between them. The CDR3 DNA reads as TGTGCCAGCTCTGCGACTCGACAGCCACACACCGGGGAGCTGTTTTTT. Translated, it gives CASSATRQPHTGELFF.

The CDR3 loop is CASSSLAGATDTQYF. CDR3 nucleotide sequence: TGTGCCAGCAGCTCCCTAGCGGGAGCCACAGATACGCAGTATTTT. The chain couples TRBV7-9 to TRBJ2-3; TRBD2 aligns across 10 bases. Germline CDR1 is SEHNR and CDR2 is FQNEAQ (reference sequence). The ends lost 4 bases at V and 2 bases at J; junction bases unmatched: 3. The CDR3 contains 15 residues. The full variable domain, with the rest looked up from reference TRBV7-9 and TRBJ2-3, is DTGVSQNPRHKITKRGQNVTFRCDPISEHNRLYWYRQTLGQGPEFLTYFQNEAQLEKSRLLSDRFSAERPKGSFSTLEIQRTEQGDSAMYLCASSSLAGATDTQYFGPGTRLTVL.

This clonotype was observed many times. The chain has TRBV7-2 and TRBJ2-1; D perhaps matches TRBD1 (6 bases). There are 12 residues in the CDR3. Per the germline V gene, CDR1 is SGHTA and CDR2 is FQGNSA. Trimming cost V 4 bases and J 15 bases, with 16 bases left between them. The CDR3, as DNA: TGTGCCAGCAGCTCCAACAGGGAGATTCGGTTCTTC. This translates into CASSSNREIRFF.

The DNA of the CDR3 is TGTGCCAGCAGAAGTATGGAATCCCCCACAGATACGCAGTATTTT. Its translation is CASRSMESPTDTQYF. The V gene is TRBV28, the J gene TRBJ2-3; D is ambiguous. The CDR3 totals 15 residues. The V end lost 6 bases, the J end lost 2 bases, and 15 bases lay between the germline ends. Germline assignment: CDR1 MDHEN and CDR2 SYDVKM.

The J gene is TRBJ2-2, the V gene TRBV4-3; D call uncertain. Germline loops: CDR1 LGHNA, CDR2 YSLEER. V shed 1 base and J shed 7 bases, with 13 bases lying between them. This CDR3 region has 15 residues. CDR3 DNA: TGCGCCAGCAGCCAAGGGTCAACCGCGGTCGGGGAGCTGTTTTTT. Protein sequence: CASSQGSTAVGELFF.

This clonotype has just a few counts. This rearrangement joins TRBV20-1 to TRBJ2-3; 10 bases agree with TRBD2. V lost 0 bases, J lost 5 bases, and 17 bases stayed unmatched. The CDR3 is 19 residues long. The V gene's germline CDR1 is DFQATT and CDR2 SNEGSKA (reference sequence). The CDR3 protein is CSARDPRLAGERGGDTQYF. The CDR3 nucleotides are TGCAGTGCTAGAGATCCCCGGCTAGCGGGAGAGAGGGGCGGAGATACGCAGTATTTT.

DNA of the CDR3: TGTGCCAGCAGCTTATTCAGCGGCGATGAGCAGTTCTTC. This codes for CASSLFSGDEQFF. The chain joins TRBV7-2 to TRBJ2-1; D perhaps matches TRBD2 (5 bases). Germline V gene sequence: CDR1 SGHTA, CDR2 FQGNSA. V lost 2 bases to trimming and J lost 8 bases, with 10 bases between them. This CDR3 is 13 amino acids long.

The gene calls are TRBV5-1 and TRBJ2-1, with D maybe TRBD1 (6 bases). The V end lost 3 bases, the J end lost 10 bases, and 17 bases lay between the germline ends. Germline V gene sequence: CDR1 SGHRS, CDR2 YFSETQ. The CDR3 has 14 residues. The CDR3 DNA reads TGCGCCAGCAGCTCGATAACAGGGTCGGGAGAGCAGTTCTTC. Translation gives CASSSITGSGEQFF.

This clonotype occurred a few times. The genes are TRBV7-2 and TRBJ2-2, with D possibly matching TRBD1 (6 bases). Germline V gives CDR1 SGHTA, CDR2 FQGNSA. The CDR3 extends over 17 amino acids. V lost 1 base and J 1 base, leaving 13 bases between the germline ends. The CDR3 protein is CASSLERPGQNTGELFF. CDR3 DNA sequence: TGTGCCAGCAGCTTAGAGCGACCGGGACAGAACACCGGGGAGCTGTTTTTT.

The V gene is TRBV7-2, the J gene TRBJ1-6; D is undetermined. Trimming removed 1 base from V and 14 bases from J, with 15 bases in between. The germline V gene encodes CDR1 SGHTA and CDR2 FQGNSA. CDR3 length equals 14 residues. CDR3 region: CASSLVQFREALHF. As DNA, the CDR3 is TGTGCCAGCAGCTTAGTCCAGTTCAGAGAGGCCCTCCACTTT.

This clonotype has a count of ten or more. The rearrangement links TRBV5-6 to TRBJ2-7; D not resolved. Germline loops: CDR1 SGHDT, CDR2 YYEEEE. V shed 5 bases and J shed 4 bases, with 19 bases lying between them. The CDR3 is 15 residues long. The CDR3 loop is CASSSDHRGVYEQYF. The CDR3 region has the DNA TGTGCCAGCAGTTCCGACCACCGTGGGGTTTACGAGCAGTACTTC.

The CDR3 bases are TGTGCCAGCAGCTCACTAGCGGGAGGCGTCGCCTACAATGAGCAGTTCTTC. Amino acids: CASSSLAGGVAYNEQFF. The chain couples TRBV13 to TRBJ2-1, with 12 bases that match TRBD2. The CDR3 has 17 amino acids. Germline-derived CDR1 and CDR2 are PRHDT and FYEKMQ (reference sequence). The trim removed 4 bases at V and 2 bases at J, leaving 6 bases unmatched.